This T cell receptor beta chain was retrieved from a study of blood T cell repertoires in COVID-19. Authors' processing steps: Counts of nucleated cells, estimated from reference gene primer amplification, were obtained. Generated by immunoSEQ multiplex PCR, the TCRdb table keeps only in-frame clones and is missing some. V, J and clone size are those of that table, while D and trimming were read from the DNA. The sample holds about 280,000 clones; just under 90% are singletons and the top ten take around 10%. There are a few counts of this clone. Enrolled during active infection, Seattle patients were then followed longitudinally. The receptor was derived from a woman aged 25 to 45 with COVID-19, enrolled during active disease. Input material: peripheral blood.

The CDR3 protein is CASSLVGGSTDTQYF. The CDR3 region has the DNA TGTGCCAGCAGCTTAGTGGGCGGGAGCACAGATACGCAGTATTTT. The J gene is TRBJ2-3, the V gene TRBV7-8, with a possible D match to TRBD2 (5 bases). The germline gives CDR1 SGHVS, CDR2 FQNEAQ. CDR3 length: 15 residues. Trimming removed 1 base at V and 0 bases at J, with 8 bases between.